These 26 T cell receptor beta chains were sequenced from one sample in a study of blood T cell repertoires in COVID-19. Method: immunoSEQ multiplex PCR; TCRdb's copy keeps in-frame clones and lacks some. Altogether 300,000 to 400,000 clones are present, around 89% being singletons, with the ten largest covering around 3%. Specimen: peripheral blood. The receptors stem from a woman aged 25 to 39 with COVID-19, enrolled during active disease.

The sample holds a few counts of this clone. CDR3 residues: CASSLDGDTEAFF. The CDR3 region has the DNA TGTGCCAGCAGCTTAGACGGGGACACTGAAGCTTTCTTT. This sequence joins TRBV7-9 and TRBJ1-1; no definite D call. Trimming stripped 1 base from V and 3 bases from J, with 6 bases between. CDR1 and CDR2 (germline): SEHNR, FQNEAQ (reference sequence). The CDR3 runs 13 residues.

CDR3 amino acids: CASSLQGAGDTQYF. The CDR3 DNA reads as TGTGCCAGTAGCCTACAGGGGGCTGGGGATACGCAGTATTTT. J is TRBJ2-3 and V is TRBV19, with 9 bases lining up with TRBD1. CDR3 length equals 14 residues. V lost 6 bases and J lost 6; bases outside the gene matches: 7. Germline CDR1 is LNHDA and CDR2 is SQIVND (reference sequence).

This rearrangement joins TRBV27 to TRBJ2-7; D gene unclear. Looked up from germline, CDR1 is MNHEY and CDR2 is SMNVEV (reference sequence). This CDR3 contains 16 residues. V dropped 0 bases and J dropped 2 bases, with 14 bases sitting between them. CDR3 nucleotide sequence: TGTGCCAGCAGTTTATCGATTCTGAGTAGCACCTACGAGCAGTACTTC. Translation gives CASSLSILSSTYEQYF.

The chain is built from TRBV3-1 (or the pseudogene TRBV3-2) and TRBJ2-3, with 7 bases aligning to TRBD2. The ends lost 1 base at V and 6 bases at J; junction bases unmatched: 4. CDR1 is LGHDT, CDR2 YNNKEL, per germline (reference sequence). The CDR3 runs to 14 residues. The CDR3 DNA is TGTGCCAGCAGCCAAGGATTAGCGGGTGATACGCAGTATTTT. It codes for CASSQGLAGDTQYF.

The DNA of the CDR3 is TGTGCCAGCTCACCAGGGGCTAGCGGGATTTTTCCCTACGAGCAGTACGTC. Translating gives CASSPGASGIFPYEQYV. V is TRBV18 and J is TRBJ2-7; 9 bases fit TRBD2. This CDR3 comprises 17 residues. Per the germline V gene, CDR1 is KGHSH and CDR2 is LQKENI. The V gene end was trimmed by 2 bases and the J gene end by 2 bases; junction bases not matched to a gene: 10.

Written as DNA, the CDR3 is TGTGCCAGTAGTCCTATGACGGAGCAAAGGTTCTACAATGAGCAGTTCTTC. Its protein is CASSPMTEQRFYNEQFF. This chain links TRBV19 with TRBJ2-1; D is unclear. Germline CDR1 is LNHDA and CDR2 is SQIVND (reference sequence). This CDR3 is built from 17 residues. Deletions cut 5 bases from V and 3 bases from J, with 20 bases between.

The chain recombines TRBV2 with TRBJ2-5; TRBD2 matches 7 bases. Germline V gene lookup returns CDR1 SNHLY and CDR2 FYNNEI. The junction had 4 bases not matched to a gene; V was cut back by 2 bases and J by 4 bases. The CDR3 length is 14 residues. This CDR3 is CASSEQGGVETQYF. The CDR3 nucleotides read TGTGCCAGCAGTGAACAGGGAGGGGTAGAGACCCAGTACTTC. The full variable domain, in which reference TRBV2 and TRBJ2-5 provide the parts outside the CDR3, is EPEVTQTPSHQVTQMGQEVILRCVPISNHLYFYWYRQILGQKVEFLVSFYNNEISEKSEIFDDQFSVERPDGSNFTLKIRSTKLEDSAMYFCASSEQGGVETQYFGPGTRLLVL.

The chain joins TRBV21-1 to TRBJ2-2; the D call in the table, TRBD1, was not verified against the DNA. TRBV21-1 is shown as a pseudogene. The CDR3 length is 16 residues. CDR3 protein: CASSNQDRGETGELFF. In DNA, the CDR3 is TGTGCCAGCAGCAATCAAGACAGGGGAGAAACCGGGGAGCTGTTTTTT.

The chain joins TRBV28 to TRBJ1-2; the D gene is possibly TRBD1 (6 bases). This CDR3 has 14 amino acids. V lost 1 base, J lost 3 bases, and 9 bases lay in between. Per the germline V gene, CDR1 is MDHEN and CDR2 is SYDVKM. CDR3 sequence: CASSLSGQYYGYTF. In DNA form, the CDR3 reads TGTGCCAGCAGTTTATCGGGACAATACTATGGCTACACCTTC.

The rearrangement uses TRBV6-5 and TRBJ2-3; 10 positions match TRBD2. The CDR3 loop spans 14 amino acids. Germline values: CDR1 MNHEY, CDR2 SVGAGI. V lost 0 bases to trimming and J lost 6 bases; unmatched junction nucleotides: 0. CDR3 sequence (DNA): TGTGCCAGCAGTTACTCGACTAGCGGGGATACGCAGTATTTT. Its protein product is CASSYSTSGDTQYF.

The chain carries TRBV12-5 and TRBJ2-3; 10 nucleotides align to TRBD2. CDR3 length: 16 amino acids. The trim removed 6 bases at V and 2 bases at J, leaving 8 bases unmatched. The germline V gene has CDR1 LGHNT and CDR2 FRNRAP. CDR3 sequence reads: CASGLGLADFTDTQYF. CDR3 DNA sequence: TGTGCTAGTGGCCTCGGACTAGCGGACTTCACAGATACGCAGTATTTT.

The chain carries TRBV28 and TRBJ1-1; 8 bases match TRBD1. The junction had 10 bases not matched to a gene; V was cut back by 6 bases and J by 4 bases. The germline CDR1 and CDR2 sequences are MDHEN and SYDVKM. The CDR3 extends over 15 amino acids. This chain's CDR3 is CASSGSDRAATEAFF. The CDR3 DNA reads TGTGCCAGCAGCGGGTCGGACAGGGCGGCCACTGAAGCTTTCTTT.

CDR3 protein: CASRFGRLAEQFF. The CDR3 DNA reads TGTGCCAGCAGGTTTGGTAGACTTGCTGAGCAGTTCTTC. The rearrangement joins TRBV12-3 or TRBV12-4 to TRBJ2-1, with D unclear. The CDR3 covers 13 residues. Between the trimmed V and J ends, which lost 6 bases and 9 bases, there was a span of 15 bases.

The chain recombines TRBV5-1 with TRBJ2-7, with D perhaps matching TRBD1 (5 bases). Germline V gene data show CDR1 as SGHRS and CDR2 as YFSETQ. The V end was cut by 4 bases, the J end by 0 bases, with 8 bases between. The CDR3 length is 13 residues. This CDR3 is CASSMTDSYEQYF. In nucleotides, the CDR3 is TGCGCCAGCAGCATGACAGACTCCTACGAGCAGTACTTC.

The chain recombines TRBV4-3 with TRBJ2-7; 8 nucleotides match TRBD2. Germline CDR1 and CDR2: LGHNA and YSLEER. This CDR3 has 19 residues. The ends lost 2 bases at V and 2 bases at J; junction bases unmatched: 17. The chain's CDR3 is CASSQSCCSGGEKPYEQYV. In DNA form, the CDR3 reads TGCGCCAGCAGCCAATCTTGTTGTTCGGGGGGGGAGAAACCCTACGAGCAGTACGTC.

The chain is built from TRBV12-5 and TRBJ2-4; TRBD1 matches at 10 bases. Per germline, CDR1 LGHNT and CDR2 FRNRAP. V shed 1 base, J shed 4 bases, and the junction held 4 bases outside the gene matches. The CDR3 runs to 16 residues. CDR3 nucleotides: TGTGCTAGTGGTTTGGACCGGGACAGGGGAAAAAACATTCAGTACTTC. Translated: CASGLDRDRGKNIQYF.

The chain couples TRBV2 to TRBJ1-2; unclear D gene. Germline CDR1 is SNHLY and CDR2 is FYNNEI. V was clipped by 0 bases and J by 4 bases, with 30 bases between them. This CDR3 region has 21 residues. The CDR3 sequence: CASSEALGDLGRSDYFYGYTF. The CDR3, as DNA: TGTGCCAGCAGTGAAGCGCTCGGAGATTTGGGTCGGTCCGATTACTTCTATGGCTACACCTTC.

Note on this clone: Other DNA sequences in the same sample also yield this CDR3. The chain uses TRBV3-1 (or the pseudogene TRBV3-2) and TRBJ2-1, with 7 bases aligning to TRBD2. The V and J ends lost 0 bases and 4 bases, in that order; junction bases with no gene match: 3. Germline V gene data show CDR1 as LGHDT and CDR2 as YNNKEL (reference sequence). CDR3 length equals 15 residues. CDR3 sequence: CASSQDPSGYNEQFF. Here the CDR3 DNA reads TGTGCCAGCAGCCAAGATCCTAGCGGATACAATGAGCAGTTCTTC.

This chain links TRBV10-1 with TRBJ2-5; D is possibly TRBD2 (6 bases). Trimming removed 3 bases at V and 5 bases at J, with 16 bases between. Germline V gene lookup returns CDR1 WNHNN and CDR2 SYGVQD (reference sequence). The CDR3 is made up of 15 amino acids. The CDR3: CASSEDGSDGETQYF. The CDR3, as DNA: TGCGCCAGCAGTGAAGACGGGAGCGATGGGGAGACCCAGTACTTC.

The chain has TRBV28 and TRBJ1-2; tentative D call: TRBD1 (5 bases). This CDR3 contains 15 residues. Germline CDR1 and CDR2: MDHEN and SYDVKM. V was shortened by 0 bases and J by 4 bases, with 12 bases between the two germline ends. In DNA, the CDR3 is TGTGCCAGCAGTTTATGGGGGGGAGAGAGCTATGGCTACACCTTC. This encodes CASSLWGGESYGYTF.

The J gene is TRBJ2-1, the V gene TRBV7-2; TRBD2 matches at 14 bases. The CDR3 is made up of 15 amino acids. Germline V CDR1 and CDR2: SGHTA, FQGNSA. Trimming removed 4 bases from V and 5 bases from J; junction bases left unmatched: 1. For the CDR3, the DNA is TGTGCCAGCAGCTCGGGACTAGCGGGAGACAATGAGCAGTTCTTC. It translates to CASSSGLAGDNEQFF.

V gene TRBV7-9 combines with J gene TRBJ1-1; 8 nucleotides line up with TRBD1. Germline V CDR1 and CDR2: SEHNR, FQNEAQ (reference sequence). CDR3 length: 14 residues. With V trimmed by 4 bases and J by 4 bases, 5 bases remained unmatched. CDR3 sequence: CASSSDRGSTEAFF. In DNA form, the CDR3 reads TGTGCCAGCAGCTCAGACAGGGGAAGCACTGAAGCTTTCTTT.

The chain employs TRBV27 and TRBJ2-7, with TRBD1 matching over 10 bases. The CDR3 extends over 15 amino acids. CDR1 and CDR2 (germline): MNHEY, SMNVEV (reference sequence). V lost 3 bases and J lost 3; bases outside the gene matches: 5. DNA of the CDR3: TGTGCCAGCAGTTTCTGGGACAGGGGCTTCTACGAGCAGTACTTC. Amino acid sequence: CASSFWDRGFYEQYF.

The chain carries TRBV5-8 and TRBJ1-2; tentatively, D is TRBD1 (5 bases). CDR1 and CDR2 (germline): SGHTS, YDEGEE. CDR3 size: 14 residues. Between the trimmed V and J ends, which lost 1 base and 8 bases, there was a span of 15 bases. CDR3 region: CASSLQGTGGGYTF. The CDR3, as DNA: TGTGCCAGCAGCTTGCAGGGTACGGGAGGCGGCTACACCTTC. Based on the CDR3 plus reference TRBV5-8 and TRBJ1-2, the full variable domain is EAGVTQSPTHLIKTRGQQATLRCSPISGHTSVYWYQQALGLGLQFLLWYDEGEERNRGNFPPRFSGRQFPNYSSELNVNALELEDSALYLCASSLQGTGGGYTFGSGTRLTVV.

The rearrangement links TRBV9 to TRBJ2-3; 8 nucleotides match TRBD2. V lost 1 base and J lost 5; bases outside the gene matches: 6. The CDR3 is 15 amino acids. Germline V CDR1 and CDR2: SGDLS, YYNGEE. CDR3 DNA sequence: TGTGCCAGCAGCGTATTACGGGGGGGCCTAGATACGCAGTATTTT. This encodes CASSVLRGGLDTQYF.

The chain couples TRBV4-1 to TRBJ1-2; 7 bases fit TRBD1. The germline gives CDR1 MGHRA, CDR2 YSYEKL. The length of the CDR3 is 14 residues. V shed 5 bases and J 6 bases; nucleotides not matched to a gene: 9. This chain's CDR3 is CASSTYGDSHGYTF. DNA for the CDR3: TGCGCCAGCAGCACTTATGGGGACAGCCATGGCTACACCTTC.